This T cell receptor (beta chain) appears in the sequencing data of a study of blood T cell repertoires in COVID-19. V shed 10 bases and J 4 bases; nucleotides not matched to a gene: 8. CDR1 MGHDK and CDR2 SYGVNS come from the germline V gene. This CDR3 spans 13 amino acids. Method: immunoSEQ multiplex PCR; TCRdb's copy keeps in-frame clones and lacks some. The table has roughly 290,000 clones, 75% to 90% seen once; the top ten hold 2.2%. Sequencing was done on a sample of PBMCs or T cells enriched from blood (not recorded which). The receptor's source is a man aged 25-45 years who had recovered from COVID-19. The V and J genes are TRBV25-1 and TRBJ1-2; TRBD1 aligns across 8 bases. The CDR3 nucleotides are TGTGCCACCTCGACAGGGGTGGGCTATGGCTACACCTTC. This translates into CATSTGVGYGYTF.